This T cell receptor beta chain was captured in a study of OX40 agonist ivuxolimab in advanced cancers. The junction had 11 bases not matched to a gene; V was cut back by 6 bases and J by 6 bases. The CDR3 loop spans 16 amino acids. Germline assignment: CDR1 KGHSH and CDR2 LQKENI. Libraries were prepared by immunoSEQ multiplex PCR; TCRdb keeps only in-frame clonotypes and omits some of them. In the table there are some 50,000 clones, over 75% of which are singletons. The V call is TRBV18, the J call TRBJ2-1, with 10 bases fitting TRBD1. The clonotype comes from an adult with an advanced solid tumor such as melanoma, head and neck, liver or kidney cancer. The sample in question was CD4+ or CD8+ T cells sorted from blood, obtained in a trial of the OX40 agonist ivuxolimab. Here the CDR3 DNA reads TGTGCCAGCTCCCCGAGACAGGGGGCTCGAGGCAATGAGCAGTTCTTC. This gives the protein CASSPRQGARGNEQFF.